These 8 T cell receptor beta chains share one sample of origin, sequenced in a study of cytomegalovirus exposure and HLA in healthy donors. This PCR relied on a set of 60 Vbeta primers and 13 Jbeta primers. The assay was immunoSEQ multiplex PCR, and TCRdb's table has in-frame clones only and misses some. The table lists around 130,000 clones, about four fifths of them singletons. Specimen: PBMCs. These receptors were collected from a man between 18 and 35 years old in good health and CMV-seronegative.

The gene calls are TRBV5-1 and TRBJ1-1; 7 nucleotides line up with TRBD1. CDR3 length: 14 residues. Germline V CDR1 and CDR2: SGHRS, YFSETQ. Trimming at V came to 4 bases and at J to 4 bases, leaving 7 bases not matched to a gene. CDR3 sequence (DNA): TGCGCCAGCAGCAAAGGGGACAGTAGCACTGAAGCTTTCTTT. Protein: CASSKGDSSTEAFF.

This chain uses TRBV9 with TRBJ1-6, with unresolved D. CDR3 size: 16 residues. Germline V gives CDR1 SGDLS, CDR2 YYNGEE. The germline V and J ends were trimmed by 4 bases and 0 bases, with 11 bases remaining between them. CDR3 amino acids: CASSLGGASYNSPLHF. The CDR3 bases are TGTGCCAGCAGCCTCGGAGGAGCCTCCTATAATTCACCCCTCCACTTT.

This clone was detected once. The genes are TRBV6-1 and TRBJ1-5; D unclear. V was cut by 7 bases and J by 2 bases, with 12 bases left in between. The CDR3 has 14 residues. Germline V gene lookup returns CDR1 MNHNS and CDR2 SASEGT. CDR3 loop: CASTAAGRNQPQHF. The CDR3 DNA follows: TGTGCCAGCACCGCAGCGGGTCGCAATCAGCCCCAGCATTTT.

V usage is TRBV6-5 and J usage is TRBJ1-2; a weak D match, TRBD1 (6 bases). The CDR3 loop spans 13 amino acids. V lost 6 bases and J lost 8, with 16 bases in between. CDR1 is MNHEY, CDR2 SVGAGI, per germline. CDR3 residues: CASRGADTGGYTF. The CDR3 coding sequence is TGTGCCAGCAGGGGGGCTGATACTGGGGGCTACACCTTC.

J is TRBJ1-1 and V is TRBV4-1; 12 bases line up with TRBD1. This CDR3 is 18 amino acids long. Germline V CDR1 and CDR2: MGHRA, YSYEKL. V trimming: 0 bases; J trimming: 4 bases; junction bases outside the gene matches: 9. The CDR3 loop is CASSQEGGRGQGATEAFF. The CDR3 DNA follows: TGCGCCAGCAGCCAAGAGGGGGGTAGGGGACAGGGGGCCACTGAAGCTTTCTTT.

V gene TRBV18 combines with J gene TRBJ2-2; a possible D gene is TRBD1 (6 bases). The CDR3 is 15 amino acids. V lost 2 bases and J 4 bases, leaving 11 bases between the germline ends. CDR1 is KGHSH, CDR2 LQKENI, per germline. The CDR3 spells CASSPGGPVTGELFF. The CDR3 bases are TGTGCCAGCTCACCAGGGGGCCCGGTCACCGGGGAGCTGTTTTTT.

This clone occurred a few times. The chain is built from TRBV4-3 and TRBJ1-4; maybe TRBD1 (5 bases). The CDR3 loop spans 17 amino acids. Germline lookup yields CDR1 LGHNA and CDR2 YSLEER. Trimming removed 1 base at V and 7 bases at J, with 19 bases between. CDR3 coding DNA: TGCGCCAGCAGCCAAGCTCCGCTTCGGGGGGATCGTGAAAAACTGTTTTTT. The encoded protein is CASSQAPLRGDREKLFF.

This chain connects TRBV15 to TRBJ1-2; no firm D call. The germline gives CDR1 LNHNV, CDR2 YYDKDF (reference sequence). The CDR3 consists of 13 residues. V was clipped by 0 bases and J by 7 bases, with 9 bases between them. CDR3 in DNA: TGTGCCACCAGCAGAGAGCAGGTATCTGGCTACACCTTC. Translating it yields CATSREQVSGYTF.